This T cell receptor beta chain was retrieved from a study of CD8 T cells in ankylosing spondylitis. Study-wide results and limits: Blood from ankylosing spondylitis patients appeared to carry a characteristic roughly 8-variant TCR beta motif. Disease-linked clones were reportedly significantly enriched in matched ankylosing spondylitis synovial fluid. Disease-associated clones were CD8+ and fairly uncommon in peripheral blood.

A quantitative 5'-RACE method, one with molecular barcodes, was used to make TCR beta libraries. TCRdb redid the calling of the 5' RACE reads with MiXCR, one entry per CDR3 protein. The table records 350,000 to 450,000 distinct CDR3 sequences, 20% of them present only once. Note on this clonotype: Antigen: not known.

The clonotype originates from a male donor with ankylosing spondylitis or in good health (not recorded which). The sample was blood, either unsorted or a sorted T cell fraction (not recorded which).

CDR3 in amino acids: CASSYSGGSTGELFF. In nucleotides, the CDR3 is TGTGCCAGCAGTTACTCGGGGGGTAGCACCGGGGAGCTGTTTTTT. This rearrangement joins TRBV6-5 to TRBJ2-2; TRBD2 might be the D (6 bases). The CDR3 contains 15 residues. Germline CDR1 is MNHEY and CDR2 is SVGAGI. Trimming left V 0 bases short and J 4 bases short, with 9 bases between.